This TCR beta chain was captured in a study of blood T cell repertoires in COVID-19. Study summary: COVID-19 samples collected from the United States, Italy and Spain covered acute and convalescent phases.

The data were produced by immunoSEQ multiplex PCR, yet TCRdb's version contains in-frame clones alone and is incomplete. The data show approximately 260,000 clones, with 80% to 90% seen just once and 9.5% to 13% held by the top ten. CDR1 MNHEY and CDR2 SVGAGI come from the germline V gene. The ends were cut back, 2 bases at V and 8 bases at J, with 12 bases in the middle. The length of the CDR3 is 13 residues. The sequenced sample consisted of peripheral blood. The receptor was derived from a woman aged 70-85 years with COVID-19, enrolled during active disease. This chain links TRBV6-5 with TRBJ1-1; D gene uncertain. CDR3 sequence reads: CASSYMKSIEAFF. Written as DNA, the CDR3 is TGTGCCAGCAGTTACATGAAGTCTATAGAAGCTTTCTTT.